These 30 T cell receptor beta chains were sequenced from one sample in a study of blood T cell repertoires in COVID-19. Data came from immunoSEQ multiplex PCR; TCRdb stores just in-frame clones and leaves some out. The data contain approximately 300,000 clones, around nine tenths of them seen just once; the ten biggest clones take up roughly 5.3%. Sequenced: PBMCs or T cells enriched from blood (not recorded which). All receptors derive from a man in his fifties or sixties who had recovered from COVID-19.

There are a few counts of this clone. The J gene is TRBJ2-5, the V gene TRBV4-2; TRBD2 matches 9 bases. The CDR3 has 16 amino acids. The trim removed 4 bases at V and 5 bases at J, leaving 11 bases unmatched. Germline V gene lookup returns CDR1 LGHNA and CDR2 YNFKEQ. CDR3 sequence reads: CASSPRLAGNSETQYF. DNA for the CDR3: TGTGCCAGCAGCCCCCGGCTAGCGGGAAATTCGGAGACCCAGTACTTC.

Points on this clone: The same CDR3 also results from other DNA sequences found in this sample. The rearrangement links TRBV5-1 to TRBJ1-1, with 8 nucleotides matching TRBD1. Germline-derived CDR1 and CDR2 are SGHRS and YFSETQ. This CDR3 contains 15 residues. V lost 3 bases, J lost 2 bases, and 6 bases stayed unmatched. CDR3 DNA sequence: TGCGCCAGCAGCTCACTTGGACAGGGAAACACTGAAGCTTTCTTT. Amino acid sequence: CASSSLGQGNTEAFF. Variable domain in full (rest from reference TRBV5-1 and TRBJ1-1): KAGVTQTPRYLIKTRGQQVTLSCSPISGHRSVSWYQQTPGQGLQFLFEYFSETQRNKGNFPGRFSGRQFSNSRSEMNVSTLELGDSALYLCASSSLGQGNTEAFFGQGTRLTVV.

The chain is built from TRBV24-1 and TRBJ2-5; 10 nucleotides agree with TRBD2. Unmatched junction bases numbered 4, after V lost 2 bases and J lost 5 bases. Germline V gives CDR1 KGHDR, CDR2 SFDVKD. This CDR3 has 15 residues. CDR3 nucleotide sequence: TGTGCCACCAGTGATTACCTAGCGGGAGCGGAGACCCAGTACTTC. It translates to CATSDYLAGAETQYF.

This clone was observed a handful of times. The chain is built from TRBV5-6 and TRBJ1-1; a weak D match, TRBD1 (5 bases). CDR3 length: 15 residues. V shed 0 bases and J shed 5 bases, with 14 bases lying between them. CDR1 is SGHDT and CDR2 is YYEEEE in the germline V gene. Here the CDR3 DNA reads TGTGCCAGCAGCTTGGAGAGCAGGGCCGGTACTGAAGCTTTCTTT. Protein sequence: CASSLESRAGTEAFF.

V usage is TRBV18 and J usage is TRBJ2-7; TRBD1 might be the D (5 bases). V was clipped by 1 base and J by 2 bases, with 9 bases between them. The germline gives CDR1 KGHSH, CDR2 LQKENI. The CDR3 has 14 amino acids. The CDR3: CASSPQRQTYEQYF. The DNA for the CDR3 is TGTGCCAGCTCACCACAAAGACAGACCTACGAGCAGTACTTC.

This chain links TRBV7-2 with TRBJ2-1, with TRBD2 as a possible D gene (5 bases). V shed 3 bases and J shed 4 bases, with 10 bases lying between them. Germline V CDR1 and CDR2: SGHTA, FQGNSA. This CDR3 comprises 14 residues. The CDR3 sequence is CASSFDPGYNEQFF. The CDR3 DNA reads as TGTGCCAGCAGCTTTGATCCGGGGTACAATGAGCAGTTCTTC.

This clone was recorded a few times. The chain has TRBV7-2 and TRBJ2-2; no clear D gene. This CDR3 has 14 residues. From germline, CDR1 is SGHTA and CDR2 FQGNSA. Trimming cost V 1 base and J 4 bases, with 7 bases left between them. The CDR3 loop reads CASSLEFGTGELFF. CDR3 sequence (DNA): TGTGCCAGCAGCTTAGAGTTCGGCACCGGGGAGCTGTTTTTT.

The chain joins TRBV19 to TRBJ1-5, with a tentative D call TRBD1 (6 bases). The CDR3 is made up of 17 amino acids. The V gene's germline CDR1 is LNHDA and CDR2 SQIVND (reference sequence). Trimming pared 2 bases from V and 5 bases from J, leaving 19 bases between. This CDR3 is CASSIQGQGGIYQPQHF. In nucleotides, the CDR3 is TGTGCCAGTAGTATACAGGGGCAGGGTGGTATCTATCAGCCCCAGCATTTT.

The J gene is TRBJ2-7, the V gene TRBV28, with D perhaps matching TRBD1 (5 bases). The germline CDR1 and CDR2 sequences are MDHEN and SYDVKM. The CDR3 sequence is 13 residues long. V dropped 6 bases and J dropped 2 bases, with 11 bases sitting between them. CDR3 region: CASRSGPTYEQYF. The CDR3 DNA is TGTGCCAGCAGGTCAGGGCCGACCTACGAGCAGTACTTC.

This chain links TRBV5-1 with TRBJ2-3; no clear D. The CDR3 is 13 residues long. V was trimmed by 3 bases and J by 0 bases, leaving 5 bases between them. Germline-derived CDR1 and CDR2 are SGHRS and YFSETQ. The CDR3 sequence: CASSSSSTDTQYF. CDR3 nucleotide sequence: TGCGCCAGCAGCTCGTCTAGCACAGATACGCAGTATTTT.

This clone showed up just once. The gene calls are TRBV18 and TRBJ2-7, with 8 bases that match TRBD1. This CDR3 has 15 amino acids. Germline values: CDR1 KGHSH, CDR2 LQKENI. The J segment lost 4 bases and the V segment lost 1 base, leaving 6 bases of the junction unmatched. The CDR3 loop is CASSPQQGGNYEQYF. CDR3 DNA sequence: TGTGCCAGCTCACCACAACAGGGGGGAAATTACGAGCAGTACTTC.

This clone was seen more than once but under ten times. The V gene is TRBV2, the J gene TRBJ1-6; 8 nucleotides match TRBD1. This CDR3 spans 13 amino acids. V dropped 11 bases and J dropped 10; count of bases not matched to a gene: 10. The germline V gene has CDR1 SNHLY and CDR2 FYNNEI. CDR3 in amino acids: CAGSRGPPSPLHF. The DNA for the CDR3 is TGTGCCGGTTCCAGGGGGCCCCCATCACCCCTCCACTTT.

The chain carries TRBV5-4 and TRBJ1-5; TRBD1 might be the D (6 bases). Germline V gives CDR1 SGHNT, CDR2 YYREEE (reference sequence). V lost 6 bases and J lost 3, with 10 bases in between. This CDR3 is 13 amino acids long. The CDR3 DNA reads TGTGCCAGCACCCGGGACAACAATCAGCCCCAGCATTTT. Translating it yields CASTRDNNQPQHF.

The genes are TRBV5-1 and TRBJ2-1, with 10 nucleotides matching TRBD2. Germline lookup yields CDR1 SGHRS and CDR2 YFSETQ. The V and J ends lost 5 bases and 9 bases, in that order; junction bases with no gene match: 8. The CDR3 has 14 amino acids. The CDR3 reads CASSEAGGRVEQFF. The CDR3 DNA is TGCGCCAGCAGTGAAGCGGGAGGGCGGGTTGAGCAGTTCTTC.

The CDR3 DNA follows: TGTGCCACCTACAAGCGACAGGGGAGAGAACTGAGCGAAAAACTGTTTTTT. Translated, it gives CATYKRQGRELSEKLFF. V usage is TRBV28 and J usage is TRBJ1-4, with 8 bases lining up with TRBD1. With V trimmed by 10 bases and J by 8 bases, 21 bases remained unmatched. The CDR3 sequence is 17 residues long. Looked up from germline, CDR1 is MDHEN and CDR2 is SYDVKM.

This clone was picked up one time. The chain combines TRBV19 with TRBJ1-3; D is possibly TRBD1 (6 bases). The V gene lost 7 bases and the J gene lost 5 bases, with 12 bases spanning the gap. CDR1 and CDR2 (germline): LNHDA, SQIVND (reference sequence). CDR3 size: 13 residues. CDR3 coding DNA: TGTGCCAGTAATCCACAGGGACGAAACACCATATATTTT. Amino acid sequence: CASNPQGRNTIYF.

The CDR3 protein is CASRRDRGQGYTF. Written as DNA, the CDR3 is TGTGCCAGCAGGAGGGACAGGGGGCAAGGCTACACCTTC. V and J are TRBV2 and TRBJ1-2; 12 bases map to TRBD1. This CDR3 region has 13 residues. Germline V CDR1 and CDR2: SNHLY, FYNNEI. J gave up 8 bases and V 6 bases, and 4 bases lay outside the gene matches.

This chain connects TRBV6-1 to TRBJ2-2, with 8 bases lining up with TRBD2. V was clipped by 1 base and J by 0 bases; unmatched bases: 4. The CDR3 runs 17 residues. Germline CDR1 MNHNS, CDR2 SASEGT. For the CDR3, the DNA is TGTGCCAGCAGTGAAGTGTGGCGGGAGGCGAACACCGGGGAGCTGTTTTTT. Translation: CASSEVWREANTGELFF.

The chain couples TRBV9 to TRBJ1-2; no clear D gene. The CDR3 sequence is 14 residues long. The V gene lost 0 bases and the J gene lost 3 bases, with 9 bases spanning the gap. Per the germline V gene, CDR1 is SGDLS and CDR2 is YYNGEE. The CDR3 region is CASSVGGTYYGYTF. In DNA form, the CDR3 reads TGTGCCAGCAGCGTAGGAGGTACTTACTATGGCTACACCTTC.

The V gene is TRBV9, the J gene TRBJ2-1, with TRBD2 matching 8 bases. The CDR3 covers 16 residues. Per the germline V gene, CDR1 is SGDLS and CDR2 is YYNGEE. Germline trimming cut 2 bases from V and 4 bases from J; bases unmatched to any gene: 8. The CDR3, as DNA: TGTGCCAGCAGCGTTCTTTTTAGCGGGAATTACAATGAGCAGTTCTTC. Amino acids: CASSVLFSGNYNEQFF.

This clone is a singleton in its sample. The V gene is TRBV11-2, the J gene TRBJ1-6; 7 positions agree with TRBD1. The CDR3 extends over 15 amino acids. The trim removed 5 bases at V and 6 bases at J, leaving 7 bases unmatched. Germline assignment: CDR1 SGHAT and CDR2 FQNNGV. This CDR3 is CASSPTTGLNSPLHF. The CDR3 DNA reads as TGTGCCAGCAGCCCCACGACAGGGCTTAATTCACCCCTCCACTTT. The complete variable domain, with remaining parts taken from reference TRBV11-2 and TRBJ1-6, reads EAGVAQSPRYKIIEKRQSVAFWCNPISGHATLYWYQQILGQGPKLLIQFQNNGVVDDSQLPKDRFSAERLKGVDSTLKIQPAKLEDSAVYLCASSPTTGLNSPLHFGNGTRLTVT.

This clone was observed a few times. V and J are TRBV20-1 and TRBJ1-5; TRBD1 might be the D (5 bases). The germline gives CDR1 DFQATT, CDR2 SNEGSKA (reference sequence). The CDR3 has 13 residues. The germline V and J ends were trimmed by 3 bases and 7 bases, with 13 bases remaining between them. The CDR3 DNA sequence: TGCAGTGCTAGTTTCAGGGTAGGACAGCCCCAGCATTTT. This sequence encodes CSASFRVGQPQHF.

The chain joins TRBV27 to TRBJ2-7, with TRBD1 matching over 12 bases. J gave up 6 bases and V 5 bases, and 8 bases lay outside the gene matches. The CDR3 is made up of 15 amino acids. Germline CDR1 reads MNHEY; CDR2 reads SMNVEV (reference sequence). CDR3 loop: CASSTLGTGGGEQYF. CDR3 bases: TGTGCCAGCAGTACTCTTGGGACAGGGGGCGGCGAGCAGTACTTC.

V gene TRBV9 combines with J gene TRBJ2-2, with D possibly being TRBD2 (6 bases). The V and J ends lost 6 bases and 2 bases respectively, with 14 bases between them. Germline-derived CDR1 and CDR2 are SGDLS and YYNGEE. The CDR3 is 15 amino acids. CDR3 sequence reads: CASNYQGLNTGELFF. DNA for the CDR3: TGTGCCAGCAACTATCAGGGACTCAACACCGGGGAGCTGTTTTTT.

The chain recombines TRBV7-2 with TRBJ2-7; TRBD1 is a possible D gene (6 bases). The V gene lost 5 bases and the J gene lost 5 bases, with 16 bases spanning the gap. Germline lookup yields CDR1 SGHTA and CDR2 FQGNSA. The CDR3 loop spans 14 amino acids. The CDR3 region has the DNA TGTGCCAGCAGCCTTGGACAGCTCCCCCACGAGCAGTACTTC. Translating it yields CASSLGQLPHEQYF.

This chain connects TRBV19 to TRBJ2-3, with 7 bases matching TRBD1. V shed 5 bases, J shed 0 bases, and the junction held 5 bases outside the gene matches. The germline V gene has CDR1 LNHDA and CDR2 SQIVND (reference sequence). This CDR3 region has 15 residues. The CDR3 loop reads CASSYRDSSTDTQYF. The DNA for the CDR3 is TGTGCCAGTAGTTACCGGGACAGTAGCACAGATACGCAGTATTTT.

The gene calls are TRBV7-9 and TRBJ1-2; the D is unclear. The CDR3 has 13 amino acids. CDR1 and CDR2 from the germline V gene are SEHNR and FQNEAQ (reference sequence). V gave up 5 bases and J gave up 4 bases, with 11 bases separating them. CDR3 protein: CASSPGRGYGYTF. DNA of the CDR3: TGTGCCAGCAGCCCCGGACGGGGCTATGGCTACACCTTC.

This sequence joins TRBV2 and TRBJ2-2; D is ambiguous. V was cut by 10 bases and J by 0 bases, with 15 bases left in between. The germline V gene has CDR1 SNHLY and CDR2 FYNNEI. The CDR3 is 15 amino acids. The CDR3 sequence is CATPARNANTGELFF. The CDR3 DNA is TGTGCCACCCCGGCGCGGAACGCGAACACCGGGGAGCTGTTTTTT.

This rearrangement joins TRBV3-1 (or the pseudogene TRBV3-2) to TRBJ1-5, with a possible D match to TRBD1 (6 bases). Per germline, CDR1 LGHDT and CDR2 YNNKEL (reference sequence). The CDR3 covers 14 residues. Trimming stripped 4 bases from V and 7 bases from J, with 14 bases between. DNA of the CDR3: TGTGCCAGCAGCCCCACAGGGTTGGGACAGCCCCAGCATTTT. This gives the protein CASSPTGLGQPQHF.

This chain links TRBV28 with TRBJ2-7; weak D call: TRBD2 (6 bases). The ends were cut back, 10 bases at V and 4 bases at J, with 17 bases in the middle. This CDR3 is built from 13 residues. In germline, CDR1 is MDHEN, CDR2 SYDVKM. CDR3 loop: CATHRDSHYEQYF. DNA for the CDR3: TGTGCCACCCATAGGGACTCCCATTACGAGCAGTACTTC.